This T cell receptor (beta chain) appears in the sequencing data of a study of regulatory T cells in long-lasting Graves disease. Study observations and caveats: Sharing of public clonotypes was greater in persistent patients (approximately 2,700) than in new patients (about 970).

Time point denoted: newly diagnosed GD, antithyroid drugs for less than 3 months. There was RNA extracted from PBMCs, and the TCR library was made from it. The CDR3 length is 15 residues. Germline CDR1 is WNHNN and CDR2 is SYGVQD (reference sequence). V gave up 3 bases and J gave up 3 bases; unmatched junction bases: 5. Both iRepertoire HTBI primers and Arm-PCR of CDR3 regions were used to build the TCR beta libraries. Via MiXCR, TCRdb re-called the multiplex PCR reads, giving one row per CDR3 protein. In the table there are about 540,000 distinct CDR3 sequences, approximately 13% of which are singletons. At least ten counts were recorded for this clonotype. Its antigen remains unidentified. The sample also formed part of further work on T cells in Graves' hyperthyroidism and ophthalmopathy. From that second work: For ophthalmopathy, model prediction preceded onset by a median about 6.4 months.

The chain carries TRBV10-1 and TRBJ2-7; TRBD2 agrees at 10 bases. Sequences were derived from peripheral blood mononuclear cells (PBMCs), sampled at new diagnosis, from a patient treated with antithyroid drugs. The clonotype originates from a man younger than 45 with Graves disease. The CDR3 loop is CASSDHSGRSYEQYF. The DNA of the CDR3 is TGCGCCAGCAGTGACCATAGCGGGAGGAGCTACGAGCAGTACTTC.